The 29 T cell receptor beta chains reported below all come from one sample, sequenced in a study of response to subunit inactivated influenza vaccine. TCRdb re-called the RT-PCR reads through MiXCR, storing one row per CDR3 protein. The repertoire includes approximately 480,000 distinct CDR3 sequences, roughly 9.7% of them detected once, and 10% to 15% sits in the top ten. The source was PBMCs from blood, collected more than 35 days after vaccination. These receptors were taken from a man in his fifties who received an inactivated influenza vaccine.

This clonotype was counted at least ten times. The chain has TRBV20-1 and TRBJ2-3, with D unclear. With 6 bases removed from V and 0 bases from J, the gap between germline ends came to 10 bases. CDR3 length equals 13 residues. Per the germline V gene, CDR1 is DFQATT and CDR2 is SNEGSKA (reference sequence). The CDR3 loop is CSARGASTDTQYF. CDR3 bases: TGCAGTGCCCGCGGAGCTAGCACAGATACGCAGTATTTT.

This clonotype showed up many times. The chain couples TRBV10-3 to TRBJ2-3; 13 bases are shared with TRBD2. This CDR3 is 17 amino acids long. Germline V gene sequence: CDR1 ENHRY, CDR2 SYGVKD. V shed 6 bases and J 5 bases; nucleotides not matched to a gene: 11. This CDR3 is CAISPDSGTSGEDTQYF. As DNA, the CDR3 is TGTGCCATCAGCCCCGACTCCGGGACTAGCGGGGAAGATACGCAGTATTTT.

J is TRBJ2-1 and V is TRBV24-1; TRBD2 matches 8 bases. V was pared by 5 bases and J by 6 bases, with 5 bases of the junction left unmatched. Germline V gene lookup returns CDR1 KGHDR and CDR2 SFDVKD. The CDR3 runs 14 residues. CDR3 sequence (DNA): TGTGCCACCAGTGCCAAGGCGGGGGGCAATGAGCAGTTCTTC. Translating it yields CATSAKAGGNEQFF.

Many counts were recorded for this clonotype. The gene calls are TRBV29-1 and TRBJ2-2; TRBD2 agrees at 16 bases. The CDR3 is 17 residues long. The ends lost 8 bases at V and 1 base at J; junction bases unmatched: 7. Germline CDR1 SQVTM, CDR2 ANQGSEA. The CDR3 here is CSFRGTSGRGNTGELFF. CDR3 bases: TGCAGCTTCCGAGGGACTAGCGGGAGGGGGAACACCGGGGAGCTGTTTTTT.

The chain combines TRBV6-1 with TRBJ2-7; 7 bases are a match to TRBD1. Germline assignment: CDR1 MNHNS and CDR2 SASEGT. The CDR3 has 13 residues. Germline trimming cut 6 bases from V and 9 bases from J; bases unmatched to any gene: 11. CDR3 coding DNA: TGTGCCAGCAGCGGGACAGCCGGCGGTGGGCAGTACTTC. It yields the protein CASSGTAGGGQYF.

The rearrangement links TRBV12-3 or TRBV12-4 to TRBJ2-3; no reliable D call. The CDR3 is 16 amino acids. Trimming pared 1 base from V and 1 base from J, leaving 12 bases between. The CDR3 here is CASSLGSGVGTDTQYF. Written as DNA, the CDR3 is TGTGCCAGCAGTTTAGGCTCTGGGGTCGGCACAGATACGCAGTATTTT.

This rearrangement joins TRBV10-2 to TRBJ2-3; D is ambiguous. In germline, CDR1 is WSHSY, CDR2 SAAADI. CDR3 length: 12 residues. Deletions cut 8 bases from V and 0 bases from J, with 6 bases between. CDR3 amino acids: CASGISTDTQYF. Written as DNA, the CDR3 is TGCGCCAGCGGGATTAGCACAGATACGCAGTATTTT.

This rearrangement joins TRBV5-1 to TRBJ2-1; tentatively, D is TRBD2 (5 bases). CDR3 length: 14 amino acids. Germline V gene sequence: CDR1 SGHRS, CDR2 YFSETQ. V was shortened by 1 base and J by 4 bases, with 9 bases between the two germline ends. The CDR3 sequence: CASSLTSEYNEQFF. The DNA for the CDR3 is TGCGCCAGCAGCTTGACTAGTGAATACAATGAGCAGTTCTTC.

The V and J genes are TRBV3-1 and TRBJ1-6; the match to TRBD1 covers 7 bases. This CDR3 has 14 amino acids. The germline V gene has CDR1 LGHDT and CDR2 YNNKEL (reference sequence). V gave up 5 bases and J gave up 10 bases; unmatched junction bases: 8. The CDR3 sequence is CASSVRQGESPLHF. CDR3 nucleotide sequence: TGTGCCAGCAGCGTACGACAGGGAGAATCACCCCTCCACTTT.

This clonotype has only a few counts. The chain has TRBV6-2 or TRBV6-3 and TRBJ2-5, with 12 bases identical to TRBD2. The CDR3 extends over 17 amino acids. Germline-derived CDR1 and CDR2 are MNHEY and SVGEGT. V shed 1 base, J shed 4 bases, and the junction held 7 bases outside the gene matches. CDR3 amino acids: CASSYFGLAGKSETQYF. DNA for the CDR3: TGTGCCAGCAGTTACTTTGGACTAGCGGGAAAATCAGAGACCCAGTACTTC.

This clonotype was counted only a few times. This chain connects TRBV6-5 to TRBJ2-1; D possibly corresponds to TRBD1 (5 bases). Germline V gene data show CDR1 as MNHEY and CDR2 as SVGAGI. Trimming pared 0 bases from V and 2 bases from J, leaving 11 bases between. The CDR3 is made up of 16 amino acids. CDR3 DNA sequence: TGTGCCAGCAGTTACTCCGTAAAGGGGCCCTACAATGAGCAGTTCTTC. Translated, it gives CASSYSVKGPYNEQFF.

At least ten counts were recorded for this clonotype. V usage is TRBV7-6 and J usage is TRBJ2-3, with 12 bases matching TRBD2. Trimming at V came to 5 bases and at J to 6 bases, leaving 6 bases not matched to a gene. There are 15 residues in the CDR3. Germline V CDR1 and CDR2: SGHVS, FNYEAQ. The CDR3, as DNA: TGTGCCAGCAGCCAACTAGCGGGGGGCGGTGATACGCAGTATTTT. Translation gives CASSQLAGGGDTQYF.

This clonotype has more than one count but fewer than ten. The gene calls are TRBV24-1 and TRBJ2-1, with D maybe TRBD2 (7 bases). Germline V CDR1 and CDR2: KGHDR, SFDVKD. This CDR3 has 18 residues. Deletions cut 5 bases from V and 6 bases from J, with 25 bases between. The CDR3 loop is CATSAGVLKGGTFNEQFF. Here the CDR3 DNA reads TGTGCCACCAGTGCCGGGGTCCTAAAGGGGGGGACCTTCAATGAGCAGTTCTTC.

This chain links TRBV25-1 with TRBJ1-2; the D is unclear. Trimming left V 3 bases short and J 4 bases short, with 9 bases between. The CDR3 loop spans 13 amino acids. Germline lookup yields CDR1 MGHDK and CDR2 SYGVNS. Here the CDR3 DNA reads TGTGCCAGCAGTGACCCTGGCGGCTATGGCTACACCTTC. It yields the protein CASSDPGGYGYTF.

CDR3 in DNA: TGTGCCATCAGTGATGGACCCAGCTCCTACAATGAGCAGTTCTTC. As protein: CAISDGPSSYNEQFF. The chain couples TRBV10-3 to TRBJ2-1; no clear D gene. Looked up from germline, CDR1 is ENHRY and CDR2 is SYGVKD. The CDR3 runs 15 residues. V was trimmed by 3 bases and J by 0 bases, leaving 9 bases between them.

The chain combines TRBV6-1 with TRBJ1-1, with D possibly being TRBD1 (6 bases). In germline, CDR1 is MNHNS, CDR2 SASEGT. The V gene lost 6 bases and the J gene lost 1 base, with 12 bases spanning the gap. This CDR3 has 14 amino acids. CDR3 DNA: TGTGCCAGCAGCATCACAGGGCGGAACACTGAAGCTTTCTTT. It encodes CASSITGRNTEAFF.

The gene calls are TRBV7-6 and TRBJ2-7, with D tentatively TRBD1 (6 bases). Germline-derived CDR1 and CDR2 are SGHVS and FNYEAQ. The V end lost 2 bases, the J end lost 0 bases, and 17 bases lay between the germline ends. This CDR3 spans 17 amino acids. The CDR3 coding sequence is TGTGCCAGCAGCTTATTTCCCCAGGGGCCTCGCTCCTACGAGCAGTACTTC. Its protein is CASSLFPQGPRSYEQYF.

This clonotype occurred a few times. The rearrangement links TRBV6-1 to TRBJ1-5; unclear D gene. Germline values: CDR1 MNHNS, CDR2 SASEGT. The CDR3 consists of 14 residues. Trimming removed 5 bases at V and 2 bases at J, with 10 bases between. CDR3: CASSKTRGNQPQHF. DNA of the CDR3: TGTGCCAGCAGTAAGACCCGGGGCAATCAGCCCCAGCATTTT.

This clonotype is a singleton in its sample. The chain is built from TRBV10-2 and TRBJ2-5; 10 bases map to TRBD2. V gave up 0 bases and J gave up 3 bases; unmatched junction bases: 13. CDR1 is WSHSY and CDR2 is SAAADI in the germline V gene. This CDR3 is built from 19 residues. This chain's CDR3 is CASSESASGGAMIKETQYF. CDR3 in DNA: TGCGCCAGCAGTGAGTCGGCCAGCGGGGGGGCTATGATAAAAGAGACCCAGTACTTC.

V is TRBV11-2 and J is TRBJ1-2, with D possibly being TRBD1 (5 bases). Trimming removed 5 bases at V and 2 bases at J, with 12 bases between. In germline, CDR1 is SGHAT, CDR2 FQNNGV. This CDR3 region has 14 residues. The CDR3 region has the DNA TGTGCCAGCAGCACCCCGGGACGGAACTATGGCTACACCTTC. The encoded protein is CASSTPGRNYGYTF.

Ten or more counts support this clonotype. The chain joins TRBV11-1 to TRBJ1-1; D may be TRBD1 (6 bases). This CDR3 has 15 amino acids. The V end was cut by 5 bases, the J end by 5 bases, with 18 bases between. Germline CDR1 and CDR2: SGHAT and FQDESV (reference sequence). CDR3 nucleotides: TGTGCCAGCAGCAAGAGGGGGGCCGGAGGTACTGAAGCTTTCTTT. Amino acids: CASSKRGAGGTEAFF.

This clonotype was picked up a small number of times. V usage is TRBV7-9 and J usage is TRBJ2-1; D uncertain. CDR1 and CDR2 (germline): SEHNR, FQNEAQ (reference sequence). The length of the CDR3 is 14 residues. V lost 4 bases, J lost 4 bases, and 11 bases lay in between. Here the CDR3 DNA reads TGTGCCAGCAGCTCCCGGACGCCTTACAATGAGCAGTTCTTC. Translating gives CASSSRTPYNEQFF.

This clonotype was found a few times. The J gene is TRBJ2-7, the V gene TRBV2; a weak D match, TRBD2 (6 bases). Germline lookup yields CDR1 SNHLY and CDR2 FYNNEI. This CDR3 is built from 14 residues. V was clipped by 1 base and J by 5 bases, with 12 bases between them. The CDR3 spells CASSEGGGMNEQYF. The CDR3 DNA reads TGTGCCAGCAGTGAAGGTGGCGGGATGAACGAGCAGTACTTC.

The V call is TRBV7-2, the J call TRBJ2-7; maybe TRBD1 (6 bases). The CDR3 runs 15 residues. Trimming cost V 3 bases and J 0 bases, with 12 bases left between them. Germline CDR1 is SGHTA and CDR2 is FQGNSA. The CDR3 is CASSFQGQSSYEQYF. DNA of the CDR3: TGTGCCAGCAGCTTCCAGGGGCAGAGCTCCTACGAGCAGTACTTC.

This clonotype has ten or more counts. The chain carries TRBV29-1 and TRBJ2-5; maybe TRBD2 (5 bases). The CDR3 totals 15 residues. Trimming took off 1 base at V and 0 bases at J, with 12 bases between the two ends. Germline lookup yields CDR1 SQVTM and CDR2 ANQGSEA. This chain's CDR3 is CSVEGPGTDQETQYF. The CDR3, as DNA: TGCAGCGTTGAAGGACCGGGAACAGACCAAGAGACCCAGTACTTC.

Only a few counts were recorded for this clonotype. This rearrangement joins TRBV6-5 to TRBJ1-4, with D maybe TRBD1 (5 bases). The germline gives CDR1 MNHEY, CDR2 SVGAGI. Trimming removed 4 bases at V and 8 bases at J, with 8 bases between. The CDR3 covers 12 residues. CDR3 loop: CASSWNREKLFF. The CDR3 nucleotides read TGTGCCAGCAGTTGGAACAGGGAAAAACTGTTTTTT.

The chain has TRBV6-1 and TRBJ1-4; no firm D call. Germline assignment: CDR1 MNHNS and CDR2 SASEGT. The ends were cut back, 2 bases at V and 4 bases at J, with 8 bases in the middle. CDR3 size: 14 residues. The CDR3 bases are TGTGCCAGCAGTGAATCGCAGATTAATGAAAAACTGTTTTTT. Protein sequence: CASSESQINEKLFF.

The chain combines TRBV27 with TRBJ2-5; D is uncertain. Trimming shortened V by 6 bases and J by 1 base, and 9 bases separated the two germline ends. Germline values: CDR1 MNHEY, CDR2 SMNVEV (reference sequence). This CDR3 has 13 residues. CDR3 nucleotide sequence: TGTGCCAGCAGCCCAATCACCCAAGAGACCCAGTACTTC. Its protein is CASSPITQETQYF.

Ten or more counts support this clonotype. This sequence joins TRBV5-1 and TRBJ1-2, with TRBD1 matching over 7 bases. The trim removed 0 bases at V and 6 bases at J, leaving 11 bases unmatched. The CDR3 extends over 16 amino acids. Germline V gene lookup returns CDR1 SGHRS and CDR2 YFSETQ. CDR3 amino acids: CASSLALRQGQNGYTF. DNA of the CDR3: TGCGCCAGCAGCTTGGCTTTACGACAGGGTCAAAATGGCTACACCTTC.